These 21 T cell receptor beta chains were sequenced from one sample in a study of graft-versus-host responses after intestinal transplantation. Here immunoSEQ multiplex PCR was the method, and the copy in TCRdb shows in-frame clones only, minus some. The table has about 15,000 clones, around two thirds seen once; the top ten hold approximately 8.1%. Intraepithelial plus lamina propria lymphocytes were released by processing graft tissue. Here the sequenced sample was ileum tissue, taken approximately 700 days after intestinal transplantation. These TCRs come from a human patient who received an intestinal transplant, so some T cells may come from the graft donor.

This clone was found once. The chain employs TRBV5-1 and TRBJ1-1; a weak D match, TRBD1 (5 bases). Germline V gene lookup returns CDR1 SGHRS and CDR2 YFSETQ. The CDR3 loop spans 13 amino acids. The CDR3 nucleotides are TGCGCGACCAAAGTCGGGGGGAACACTGAAGCTTTCTTT. Amino acids: CATKVGGNTEAFF.

This rearrangement joins TRBV9 to TRBJ2-7, with D perhaps TRBD1 (6 bases). The CDR3 consists of 15 residues. Between the trimmed V and J ends, which lost 3 bases and 2 bases, there was a span of 15 bases. CDR1 SGDLS and CDR2 YYNGEE come from the germline V gene. The CDR3 protein is CASSAWGRGTYEQYF. The CDR3 DNA is TGTGCCAGCAGCGCTTGGGGCAGGGGTACCTACGAGCAGTACTTC.

The chain is built from TRBV6-1 and TRBJ1-5; D is perhaps TRBD1 (5 bases). Germline V gene sequence: CDR1 MNHNS, CDR2 SASEGT. There are 13 residues in the CDR3. Trimming removed 3 bases from V and 4 bases from J, with 7 bases in between. For the CDR3, the DNA is TGTGCCAGCAGTGAGGGGCTGAATCAGCCCCAGCATTTT. The encoded protein is CASSEGLNQPQHF.

J is TRBJ2-7 and V is TRBV23-1; 8 nucleotides agree with TRBD1. TRBV23-1 is an open reading frame, and its role is uncertain. The J segment lost 4 bases and the V segment lost 6 bases, leaving 17 bases of the junction unmatched. This CDR3 has 17 residues. The CDR3 spells CASRILRNRGSRYEQYF. CDR3 bases: TGCGCCAGCAGGATTCTCAGAAACAGGGGGAGTAGGTACGAGCAGTACTTC.

This chain uses TRBV7-2 with TRBJ1-5; a possible D gene is TRBD1 (5 bases). This CDR3 spans 15 amino acids. V shed 2 bases and J shed 0 bases, with 8 bases lying between them. CDR1 SGHTA and CDR2 FQGNSA come from the germline V gene. For the CDR3, the DNA is TGTGCCAGCAGCTTATCAGGGTCTAGCAATCAGCCCCAGCATTTT. This codes for CASSLSGSSNQPQHF.

The chain combines TRBV4-2 with TRBJ1-6; 10 bases match TRBD1. The CDR3 length is 16 residues. V trimming: 2 bases; J trimming: 10 bases; junction bases outside the gene matches: 8. The germline gives CDR1 LGHNA, CDR2 YNFKEQ. The CDR3 is CASSQQAGTGESPLHF. The DNA of the CDR3 is TGTGCCAGCAGCCAACAGGCGGGGACAGGGGAATCACCCCTCCACTTT.

The chain combines TRBV7-9 with TRBJ2-5; 7 nucleotides line up with TRBD1. The closer fit of TRBJ2-7 to the DNA end suggests the J call may be wrong. CDR1 is SEHNR and CDR2 is FQNEAQ in the germline V gene (reference sequence). The CDR3 has 14 residues. This CDR3 reads CASSPGQLSYEQYF. The CDR3 DNA follows: TGTGCCAGCAGCCCGGGACAGTTATCCTACGAGCAGTACTTC.

The V call is TRBV5-1, the J call TRBJ2-2; no reliable D call. The germline V and J ends were trimmed by 0 bases and 5 bases, with 8 bases remaining between them. CDR3 length equals 14 residues. Germline CDR1 reads SGHRS; CDR2 reads YFSETQ. The CDR3 coding sequence is TGCGCCAGCAGCTTGGTGGCTGCAACCGGGGAGCTGTTTTTT. Protein: CASSLVAATGELFF.

The chain combines TRBV9 with TRBJ2-7; D ambiguous. The CDR3 is 15 amino acids. V gave up 0 bases and J gave up 0 bases, with 10 bases separating them. The V gene's germline CDR1 is SGDLS and CDR2 YYNGEE. This CDR3 reads CASSVEAGSSYEQYF. The CDR3 DNA is TGTGCCAGCAGCGTAGAGGCAGGTAGCTCCTACGAGCAGTACTTC.

The chain recombines TRBV2 with TRBJ2-5; D is unclear. Gene TRBJ2-7 matches the end of the DNA better, so the J call may be wrong. The CDR3 covers 11 residues. Germline-derived CDR1 and CDR2 are SNHLY and FYNNEI. This CDR3 reads CASSVLYEQYF. The CDR3 nucleotides are TGTGCCAGCAGTGTTCTCTACGAGCAGTACTTC.

The genes are TRBV18 and TRBJ2-3, with D unclear. The ends were cut back, 1 base at V and 0 bases at J, with 11 bases in the middle. The CDR3 length is 16 residues. The germline CDR1 and CDR2 sequences are KGHSH and LQKENI. The CDR3 region is CASSPQSWASTDTQYF. CDR3 bases: TGTGCCAGCTCACCACAAAGTTGGGCTAGCACAGATACGCAGTATTTT.

The chain uses TRBV27 and TRBJ2-7, with 8 bases identical to TRBD2. Trimming took 5 bases from V and 2 from J; bases not matched to a gene: 8. The CDR3 has 15 amino acids. CDR1 is MNHEY and CDR2 is SMNVEV in the germline V gene (reference sequence). The CDR3 sequence: CASSPGLGLTYEQYF. In DNA, the CDR3 is TGTGCCAGCAGTCCGGGACTAGGTCTCACCTACGAGCAGTACTTC.

This chain connects TRBV27 to TRBJ2-7; D gene unclear. From germline, CDR1 is MNHEY and CDR2 SMNVEV (reference sequence). Trimming left V 6 bases short and J 3 bases short, with 6 bases between. This CDR3 spans 11 amino acids. The CDR3 bases are TGTGCCAGCAGAGCCTTCTACGAGCAGTACTTC. This encodes CASRAFYEQYF.

The V gene is TRBV7-2, the J gene TRBJ2-2; 7 nucleotides agree with TRBD1. The germline V gene encodes CDR1 SGHTA and CDR2 FQGNSA. The CDR3 spans 16 residues. V lost 2 bases, J lost 4 bases, and 7 bases stayed unmatched. CDR3 amino acids: CASSLSGGQRTGELFF. The CDR3, as DNA: TGTGCCAGCAGCTTATCTGGGGGACAGCGCACCGGGGAGCTGTTTTTT.

The V and J genes are TRBV6-4 and TRBJ2-6; D unresolved. V dropped 1 base and J dropped 0 bases, with 4 bases sitting between them. This CDR3 comprises 15 residues. Per the germline V gene, CDR1 is MRHNA and CDR2 is SNTAGT. In nucleotides, the CDR3 is TGTGCCAGCAGTGACTATAGCTCTGGGGCCAACGTCCTGACTTTC. This sequence encodes CASSDYSSGANVLTF.

CDR3: CASSMGRNGYTF. In DNA, the CDR3 is TGTGCCAGTAGTATGGGGAGGAATGGCTACACCTTC. The rearrangement uses TRBV19 and TRBJ1-2; D is undetermined. This CDR3 spans 12 amino acids. CDR1 is LNHDA and CDR2 is SQIVND in the germline V gene (reference sequence). Trimming removed 3 bases from V and 6 bases from J, with 8 bases in between.

The V gene is TRBV6-5, the J gene TRBJ1-1; a weak D match, TRBD1 (5 bases). The CDR3 has 13 amino acids. V was shortened by 8 bases and J by 1 base, with 11 bases between the two germline ends. Germline V gene sequence: CDR1 MNHEY, CDR2 SVGAGI. The CDR3 nucleotides are TGTGCCAGCGGGGCAGGAGCGAACACTGAAGCTTTCTTT. Residues: CASGAGANTEAFF.

The sample holds one count of this clone. This chain joins TRBV11-2 and TRBJ1-5, with D unresolved. The CDR3 is 15 residues long. Germline V gene lookup returns CDR1 SGHAT and CDR2 FQNNGV. V lost 0 bases and J 4 bases, leaving 10 bases between the germline ends. The CDR3 coding sequence is TGTGCCAGCAGCTTAGATCCGACCGGGAATCAGCCCCAGCATTTT. It encodes CASSLDPTGNQPQHF.

J is TRBJ2-3 and V is TRBV18, with TRBD2 matching 8 bases. CDR1 is KGHSH, CDR2 LQKENI, per germline. The CDR3 is 16 amino acids. V dropped 4 bases and J dropped 2; count of bases not matched to a gene: 8. The CDR3 DNA is TGTGCCAGCTCACTTCCTGGACTAGCCCCCACAGATACGCAGTATTTT. It specifies CASSLPGLAPTDTQYF.

This clone was recorded only once. V and J are TRBV11-3 and TRBJ1-4; 7 nucleotides agree with TRBD1. CDR3 length: 16 residues. Germline V lookup: CDR1 SGHNT, CDR2 YENEEA. With V trimmed by 5 bases and J by 3 bases, 9 bases remained unmatched. The CDR3 protein is CASSGTTGPANEKLFF. The DNA for the CDR3 is TGTGCCAGCAGCGGAACGACAGGGCCGGCTAATGAAAAACTGTTTTTT.

This chain uses TRBV10-2 with TRBJ1-5, with a weak D call TRBD1 (6 bases). This CDR3 contains 15 residues. Trimming left V 0 bases short and J 4 bases short, with 10 bases between. CDR1 is WSHSY, CDR2 SAAADI, per germline. The CDR3 spells CASSESGQLNQPQHF. CDR3 sequence (DNA): TGCGCCAGCAGTGAGTCTGGACAGCTAAATCAGCCCCAGCATTTT.